These 13 T cell receptor beta chains were all obtained from the same sample, sequenced in a study of a mutant IDH1 vaccine in newly diagnosed glioma. The protocol was immunoSEQ multiplex PCR, while the TCRdb copy is restricted to in-frame clones and leaves out a portion. Of more than 40,000 clones listed, about 88% are singletons. Time point noted: week 35, safety follow-up. In the vaccine, a single dose held 300 ug of the mutant IDH1 20-mer peptide, along with topical imiquimod. These TCRs' antigens remain unknown. Sequencing was performed on PBMCs, taken from a glioma patient whose treatment included an IDH1 peptide vaccine. The receptors were gathered from a woman between 40 and 55 years old with glioma.

The chain joins TRBV7-6 to TRBJ1-6; D might be TRBD1 (6 bases). The CDR3 contains 19 residues. Trimming removed 2 bases at V and 7 bases at J, with 24 bases between. CDR1 and CDR2 (germline): SGHVS, FNYEAQ. CDR3 in DNA: TGTGCCAGCAGCTTATTCCCCAGGGGTCTCGCAGGAGACAATTCACCCCTCCACTTT. It translates to CASSLFPRGLAGDNSPLHF.

The chain carries TRBV9 and TRBJ2-3; possibly TRBD1 for D (6 bases). The CDR3 has 18 amino acids. V lost 0 bases and J lost 2, with 19 bases in between. Looked up from germline, CDR1 is SGDLS and CDR2 is YYNGEE. CDR3 amino acids: CASSVDDLGARPTDTQYF. CDR3 nucleotides: TGTGCCAGCAGCGTAGACGATTTGGGGGCTCGCCCCACAGATACGCAGTATTTT.

V usage is TRBV27 and J usage is TRBJ1-1; D uncertain. Germline V gives CDR1 MNHEY, CDR2 SMNVEV (reference sequence). The CDR3 spans 12 residues. DNA of the CDR3: TGTGCACCCGGCGGGCGGAACACTGAAGCTTTCTTT. Its protein product is CAPGGRNTEAFF.

The gene calls are TRBV18 and TRBJ1-5; 9 bases match TRBD1. V was pared by 2 bases and J by 0 bases, with 5 bases of the junction left unmatched. Per germline, CDR1 KGHSH and CDR2 LQKENI. This CDR3 has 17 residues. CDR3 nucleotide sequence: TGTGCCAGCTCACCATTCGGGACAGGGAATAGCAATCAGCCCCAGCATTTT. As protein: CASSPFGTGNSNQPQHF.

This clone was recorded only once. The chain couples TRBV2 to TRBJ2-5; D may be TRBD1 (6 bases). CDR1 is SNHLY, CDR2 FYNNEI, per germline. V gave up 6 bases and J gave up 2 bases, with 10 bases separating them. The CDR3 contains 13 residues. The CDR3 DNA sequence: TGTGCCAGCAGCGGGACACGTCAAGAGACCCAGTACTTC. Protein sequence: CASSGTRQETQYF.

The J gene is TRBJ2-5, the V gene TRBV14; D may match TRBD1 or TRBD2 (5 bases each). The CDR3 loop spans 11 amino acids. V was pared by 3 bases and J by 14 bases, with 13 bases between. Germline V CDR1 and CDR2: SGHDN, FVKESK. CDR3 loop: CASSQGPFEYF. The CDR3 DNA follows: TGTGCCAGCAGCCAGGGACCGTTTGAATACTTC.

V is TRBV5-4 and J is TRBJ2-7; a weak D match, TRBD1 (6 bases). CDR1 and CDR2 (germline): SGHNT, YYREEE (reference sequence). The germline V and J ends were trimmed by 4 bases and 2 bases, with 10 bases remaining between them. CDR3 size: 13 residues. CDR3 sequence (DNA): TGTGCCAGCAGCCCCGGACAGACCTACGAGCAGTACTTC. It encodes CASSPGQTYEQYF.

The chain recombines TRBV27 with TRBJ2-3; TRBD1 matches 8 bases. Germline lookup yields CDR1 MNHEY and CDR2 SMNVEV (reference sequence). The CDR3 is 15 amino acids. Unmatched junction bases numbered 3, after V lost 4 bases and J lost 0 bases. CDR3 in amino acids: CASSWTGYSTDTQYF. The CDR3 DNA follows: TGTGCCAGCAGTTGGACAGGGTACAGCACAGATACGCAGTATTTT.

The chain joins TRBV30 to TRBJ2-1; TRBD2 is a possible D gene (7 bases). Trimming cost V 8 bases and J 1 base, with 15 bases left between them. The CDR3 runs 14 residues. The germline V gene encodes CDR1 GTSNPN and CDR2 SVGIG (reference sequence). In nucleotides, the CDR3 is TGTGCCAGGGGGGGAGGGGCGTCCTACAATGAGCAGTTCTTC. Its translation is CARGGGASYNEQFF. Using reference TRBV30 and TRBJ2-1 for the parts outside the CDR3, the full variable domain is SQTIHQWPATLVQPVGSPLSLECTVEGTSNPNLYWYRQAAGRGLQLLFYSVGIGQISSEVPQNLSASRPQDRQFILSSKKLLLSDSGFYLCARGGGASYNEQFFGPGTRLTVL.

The V call is TRBV18, the J call TRBJ2-1, with D maybe TRBD2 (5 bases). Between the trimmed V and J ends, which lost 3 bases and 5 bases, there was a span of 14 bases. CDR1 KGHSH and CDR2 LQKENI come from the germline V gene. The CDR3 contains 15 residues. The chain's CDR3 is CASSPRAEGHNEQFF. The CDR3 DNA sequence: TGTGCCAGCTCACCGAGGGCGGAAGGTCACAATGAGCAGTTCTTC.

The chain carries TRBV14 and TRBJ1-1; no reliable D call. The length of the CDR3 is 14 residues. V lost 0 bases, J lost 5 bases, and 10 bases lay in between. The V gene's germline CDR1 is SGHDN and CDR2 FVKESK. The DNA for the CDR3 is TGTGCCAGCAGCCAAGAACCGGGAAGGACTGAAGCTTTCTTT. This sequence encodes CASSQEPGRTEAFF.

The chain joins TRBV11-2 to TRBJ2-3, with D tentatively TRBD2 (5 bases). Looked up from germline, CDR1 is SGHAT and CDR2 is FQNNGV. The CDR3 consists of 16 residues. V was shortened by 7 bases and J by 2 bases, with 19 bases between the two germline ends. The CDR3 protein is CASTFTPGYITDTQYF. CDR3 DNA: TGTGCCAGCACCTTTACCCCGGGGTACATCACAGATACGCAGTATTTT.

The gene calls are TRBV29-1 and TRBJ2-1; TRBD1 agrees at 8 bases. The CDR3 length is 14 residues. CDR1 SQVTM and CDR2 ANQGSEA come from the germline V gene. The ends lost 3 bases at V and 8 bases at J; junction bases unmatched: 9. CDR3 nucleotides: TGCAGCGTTGATAGTATTCAGGGGGCGGATGAGCAGTTCTTC. This translates into CSVDSIQGADEQFF.